This TCR beta chain was sequenced in a study of PD-1 blockade in classical Hodgkin lymphoma. Data came from immunoSEQ multiplex PCR; TCRdb stores just in-frame clones and leaves some out. The sample lists about 98,000 clones, roughly 92% occurring once. Study results and caveats: Nothing has yet pinned down what causes the repertoire differences, possibly disease activity or prior therapy.

Concerning this clone itself: What it binds is not known.

Every single patient, without exception, relapsed after autologous stem cell transplantation, and brentuximab vedotin exposure varied. V was pared by 5 bases and J by 9 bases, with 12 bases of the junction left unmatched. This CDR3 contains 15 residues. Germline CDR1 and CDR2: SEHNR and FQNEAQ (reference sequence). The receptor comes from a human donor with classical Hodgkin lymphoma. This sample comprised peripheral blood mononuclear cells (PBMCs), obtained at baseline. The chain uses TRBV7-9 and TRBJ2-1, with 8 nucleotides matching TRBD2. This chain's CDR3 is CASSRLANPEGEQFF. The CDR3 DNA reads as TGTGCCAGCAGCAGACTAGCGAACCCAGAGGGTGAGCAGTTCTTC.